This entry lists 17 T cell receptor beta chains sequenced from one sample in a study of OX40 agonist ivuxolimab in advanced cancers. The protocol was immunoSEQ multiplex PCR, while the TCRdb copy is restricted to in-frame clones and leaves out a portion. Of some 90,000 clones detected, approximately 87% appear once; the ten largest clones hold roughly 4.5%. The sample was CD4+ or CD8+ T cells sorted from blood, taken in a trial of the OX40 agonist ivuxolimab. These receptors all stem from an adult with an advanced solid tumor such as melanoma, head and neck, liver or kidney cancer.

The genes are TRBV5-6 and TRBJ1-6, with unresolved D. Trimming pared 4 bases from V and 7 bases from J, leaving 9 bases between. The germline CDR1 and CDR2 sequences are SGHDT and YYEEEE. The length of the CDR3 is 13 residues. CDR3 protein: CASSIQTNSPLHF. CDR3 bases: TGTGCCAGCAGCATCCAAACGAATTCACCCCTCCACTTT.

The chain joins TRBV7-2 to TRBJ1-5; 11 nucleotides align to TRBD1. Germline V CDR1 and CDR2: SGHTA, FQGNSA. This CDR3 region has 15 residues. V was pared by 5 bases and J by 6 bases, with 6 bases of the junction left unmatched. The CDR3 region is CASSPQGQGVQPQHF. In DNA, the CDR3 is TGTGCCAGCAGCCCACAGGGACAGGGGGTTCAGCCCCAGCATTTT.

The V gene is TRBV10-3, the J gene TRBJ1-1; D ambiguous. Germline values: CDR1 ENHRY, CDR2 SYGVKD. The CDR3 has 16 amino acids. The germline V and J ends were trimmed by 3 bases and 1 base, with 15 bases remaining between them. The CDR3 loop reads CAISDGGPRGNTEAFF. CDR3 nucleotide sequence: TGTGCCATCAGTGATGGTGGGCCCCGGGGGAACACTGAAGCTTTCTTT.

This chain uses TRBV11-2 with TRBJ1-1, with D unclear. Germline-derived CDR1 and CDR2 are SGHAT and FQNNGV. V lost 3 bases to trimming and J lost 0 bases, with 8 bases between them. CDR3 length: 14 residues. The CDR3 sequence: CASSLVAVNTEAFF. CDR3 in DNA: TGTGCCAGCAGCTTGGTAGCGGTGAACACTGAAGCTTTCTTT.

This clone was found once. The J gene is TRBJ1-1, the V gene TRBV30; D not resolved. This CDR3 has 11 amino acids. V gave up 8 bases and J gave up 1 base, with 8 bases separating them. Germline assignment: CDR1 GTSNPN and CDR2 SVGIG (reference sequence). This chain's CDR3 is CAGAQNTEAFF. The CDR3 DNA sequence: TGTGCCGGCGCACAGAACACTGAAGCTTTCTTT.

The J gene is TRBJ2-7, the V gene TRBV18; D unclear. The V gene lost 6 bases and the J gene lost 0 bases, with 6 bases spanning the gap. This CDR3 is built from 12 residues. Germline CDR1 and CDR2: KGHSH and LQKENI. The CDR3 sequence: CASSPSSYEQYV. The CDR3 nucleotides read TGTGCCAGCTCGCCGTCCTCCTACGAGCAGTACGTC.

V gene TRBV30 combines with J gene TRBJ2-7; D remains ambiguous. Trimming cost V 4 bases and J 4 bases, with 17 bases left between them. Germline loops: CDR1 GTSNPN, CDR2 SVGIG (reference sequence). The CDR3 is 14 residues long. DNA for the CDR3: TGTGCCTGGAAGGGCCCCCTCGGATCATACGAGCAGTACTTC. Its protein is CAWKGPLGSYEQYF.

CDR3 residues: CSVLCGTSGRVRGKTYEQYV. CDR3 nucleotide sequence: TGCAGCGTTCTCTGCGGGACTAGCGGGAGGGTACGGGGAAAAACATACGAGCAGTACGTC. V usage is TRBV29-1 and J usage is TRBJ2-7; the match to TRBD2 covers 16 bases. The J segment lost 4 bases and the V segment lost 5 bases, leaving 20 bases of the junction unmatched. Germline loops: CDR1 SQVTM, CDR2 ANQGSEA. The CDR3 is made up of 20 amino acids.

The chain joins TRBV7-6 to TRBJ2-3, with 8 positions matching TRBD2. The CDR3 is 16 residues long. CDR1 and CDR2 (germline): SGHVS, FNYEAQ. V shed 5 bases and J 6 bases; nucleotides not matched to a gene: 13. The CDR3 loop reads CASSTGLAGRGDTQYF. The CDR3 DNA sequence: TGTGCCAGCAGCACAGGACTAGCTGGCCGTGGGGATACGCAGTATTTT.

The chain links TRBV28 to TRBJ2-5; 12 nucleotides align to TRBD2. In germline, CDR1 is MDHEN, CDR2 SYDVKM. This CDR3 is 14 amino acids long. V was clipped by 6 bases and J by 5 bases; unmatched bases: 4. CDR3 bases: TGTGCCAGCAGGCTAGCGGGAGGGCCTGAGACCCAGTACTTC. Protein sequence: CASRLAGGPETQYF.

The chain is built from TRBV27 and TRBJ1-5, with D maybe TRBD1 (6 bases). The CDR3 length is 15 residues. Germline V lookup: CDR1 MNHEY, CDR2 SMNVEV (reference sequence). Trimming took 6 bases from V and 5 from J, leaving 17 bases between them. Here the CDR3 DNA reads TGTGCCAGCAGCCGTAAGGGGGACGGGGATCAGCCCCAGCATTTT. Its protein is CASSRKGDGDQPQHF.

The rearrangement joins TRBV18 to TRBJ2-1, with TRBD2 identical over 10 bases. Unmatched junction bases numbered 6, after V lost 5 bases and J lost 2 bases. Germline V gene lookup returns CDR1 KGHSH and CDR2 LQKENI. CDR3 length: 16 amino acids. CDR3 DNA sequence: TGTGCCAGCTCAACTTGGACTAGCGGTACCTACAATGAGCAGTTCTTC. Translated, it gives CASSTWTSGTYNEQFF.

The chain employs TRBV5-4 and TRBJ2-3; 7 bases map to TRBD2. V dropped 0 bases and J dropped 4; count of bases not matched to a gene: 5. The germline V gene has CDR1 SGHNT and CDR2 YYREEE (reference sequence). This CDR3 is built from 15 residues. The CDR3 here is CASSLGLAKADTQYF. The CDR3 DNA sequence: TGTGCCAGCAGCTTGGGACTAGCTAAGGCAGATACGCAGTATTTT.

The chain has TRBV7-8 and TRBJ2-3, with D perhaps TRBD2 (5 bases). The V gene's germline CDR1 is SGHVS and CDR2 FQNEAQ. V lost 0 bases, J lost 4 bases, and 11 bases lay in between. The CDR3 loop spans 15 amino acids. CDR3 sequence reads: CASSLAGDRADTQYF. The CDR3 nucleotides read TGTGCCAGCAGCTTAGCGGGAGATAGGGCAGATACGCAGTATTTT.

The rearrangement uses TRBV6-6 and TRBJ2-2, with D possibly TRBD1 on 7 matching bases. V was clipped by 6 bases and J by 7 bases, with 18 bases between them. Germline V gives CDR1 MNHNY, CDR2 SVGAGI (reference sequence). The CDR3 contains 15 residues. The CDR3 loop reads CASSPLRGVGGELFF. The CDR3 DNA reads TGTGCCAGCAGCCCCCTCAGGGGGGTCGGCGGGGAGCTGTTTTTT.

V gene TRBV5-4 combines with J gene TRBJ1-1; a weak D match, TRBD1 (6 bases). The germline V and J ends were trimmed by 4 bases and 1 base, with 11 bases remaining between them. CDR1 and CDR2 from the germline V gene are SGHNT and YYREEE (reference sequence). The CDR3 is 14 residues long. CDR3 nucleotide sequence: TGTGCCAGCAGCGGAGGGGGGAGGAACACTGAAGCTTTCTTT. Encoded protein: CASSGGGRNTEAFF.

J is TRBJ1-1 and V is TRBV6-1; maybe TRBD1 (5 bases). V was pared by 7 bases and J by 5 bases, with 11 bases between. The V gene's germline CDR1 is MNHNS and CDR2 SASEGT. The CDR3 is 12 residues long. The CDR3 loop is CASKLGATEAFF. In DNA form, the CDR3 reads TGTGCCAGCAAACTAGGGGCGACTGAAGCTTTCTTT.